This TCR beta chain was retrieved from a study of PD-1 blockade in classical Hodgkin lymphoma. This CDR3 is built from 13 residues. With 4 bases removed from V and 10 bases from J, the gap between germline ends came to 14 bases. Per the germline V gene, CDR1 is LNHDA and CDR2 is SQIVND (reference sequence). Notes on this clone: This CDR3 is also generated by other DNA sequences in the sample.

All patients relapsed after autologous stem cell transplantation, and brentuximab vedotin exposure varied. The protocol was immunoSEQ multiplex PCR, while the TCRdb copy is restricted to in-frame clones and leaves out a portion. In the table there are about 23,000 clones, around 64% of which are singletons. The source material was peripheral blood mononuclear cells (PBMCs), sampled at baseline. The receptor comes from a human donor with classical Hodgkin lymphoma. The chain links TRBV19 to TRBJ2-1, with unresolved D. The CDR3 sequence is CASSRSLVSEQFF. The CDR3 region has the DNA TGTGCCAGTAGTAGGTCCCTGGTTAGCGAGCAGTTCTTC.